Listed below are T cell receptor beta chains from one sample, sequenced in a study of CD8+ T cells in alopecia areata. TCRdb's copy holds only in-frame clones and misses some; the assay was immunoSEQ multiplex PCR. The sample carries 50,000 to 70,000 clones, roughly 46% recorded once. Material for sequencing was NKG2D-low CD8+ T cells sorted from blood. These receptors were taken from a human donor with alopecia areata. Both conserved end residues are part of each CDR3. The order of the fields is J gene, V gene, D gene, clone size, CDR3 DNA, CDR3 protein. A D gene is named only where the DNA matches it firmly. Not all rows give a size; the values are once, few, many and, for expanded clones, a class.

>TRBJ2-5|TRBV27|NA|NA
TGTGCCAGCAGTTTCGGAGGGGGAGGAGAGACCCAGTACTTC
CASSFGGGGETQYF
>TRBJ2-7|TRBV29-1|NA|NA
TGCAGCGCCCCCTACGAGCAGTACTTC
CSAPYEQYF
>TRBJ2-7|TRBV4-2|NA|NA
TGTGCCAGCAGCCAAGATAAAGCGGTCCTTTACGAGCAGTACTTC
CASSQDKAVLYEQYF
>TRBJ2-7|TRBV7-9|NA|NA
TGTGCCAGCAGCTTGCCAGGGACCTACGAGCAGTACTTC
CASSLPGTYEQYF
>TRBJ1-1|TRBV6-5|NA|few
TGTGCCAGCAGTTATAGTCAGGGGAACACTGAAGCTTTCTTT
CASSYSQGNTEAFF
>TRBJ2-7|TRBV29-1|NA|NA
TGCAGCGTTGAAGCGGAGACCCCCAGCGAGCAGTACTTC
CSVEAETPSEQYF
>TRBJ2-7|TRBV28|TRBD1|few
TGTGCCAGCAGTCCTCTGGGACAGCCTTCCTACGAGCAGTACTTC
CASSPLGQPSYEQYF
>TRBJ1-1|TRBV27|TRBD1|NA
TGTGCCAGCAGTTGGGGACAGTTGAACACTGAAGCTTTCTTT
CASSWGQLNTEAFF
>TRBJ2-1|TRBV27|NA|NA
TGTGCCAGCTCTACACAGCCCCCCTACAATGAGCAGTTCTTC
CASSTQPPYNEQFF
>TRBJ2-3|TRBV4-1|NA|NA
TGCGCCAGCAGCCAAGAACGGGACACAGATACGCAGTATTTT
CASSQERDTDTQYF
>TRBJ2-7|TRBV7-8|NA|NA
TGTGCCAGCAGCCACGGGGGTCTCTACGAGCAGTACTTC
CASSHGGLYEQYF
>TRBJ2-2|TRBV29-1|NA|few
TGCAGCGTTGAAGTGACAGCCACCGGGGAGCTGTTTTTT
CSVEVTATGELFF
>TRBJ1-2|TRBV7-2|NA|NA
TGTGCCAGCAGCCCGCGGACGGATGGCTACACCTTC
CASSPRTDGYTF
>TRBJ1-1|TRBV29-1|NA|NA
TGCTGCGGGGGGGGGACTGAAGCTTTCTTT
CCGGGTEAFF
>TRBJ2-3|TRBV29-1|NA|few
TGCAGCGTCCCATCGTCCGGAAGAAGCACAGATACGCAGTATTTT
CSVPSSGRSTDTQYF
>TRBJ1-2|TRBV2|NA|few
TGTGCCAGCCTGACATCGAACTATGGCTACACCTTC
CASLTSNYGYTF
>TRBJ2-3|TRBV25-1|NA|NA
TGTGCCAGCAGTGACGATACAGATACGCAGTATTTT
CASSDDTDTQYF
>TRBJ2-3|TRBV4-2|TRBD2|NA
TGTGCCAGCAGCCAAGAACGGCGGGGGGGCCCAGATACGCAGTATTTT
CASSQERRGGPDTQYF
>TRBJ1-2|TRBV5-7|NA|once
TGTGCCAGCAGCCCGGGGGGCTACACCTTC
CASSPGGYTF
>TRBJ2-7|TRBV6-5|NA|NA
TGTGCCAGCAGTTACGCCGGACAAGGCTACGAGCAGTACTTC
CASSYAGQGYEQYF
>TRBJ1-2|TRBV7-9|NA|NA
TGTGCCAGCAGCTTAGGAGAGGACAGCTATGGCTACACCTTC
CASSLGEDSYGYTF
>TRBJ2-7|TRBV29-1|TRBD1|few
TGCAGCGTTGGGACAGGAACCTACGAGCAGTACTTC
CSVGTGTYEQYF
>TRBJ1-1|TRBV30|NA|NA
TGTGCCTGGAGTGTACATGCAGGGTCGGACACTGAAGCTTTCTTT
CAWSVHAGSDTEAFF
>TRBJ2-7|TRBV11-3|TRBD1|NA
TGTGCCAGCAGCACTGGGACAGCCTACGAGCAGTACTTC
CASSTGTAYEQYF
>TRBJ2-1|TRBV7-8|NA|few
TGTGCCAGCAGCTTAGAACTAGCCGACAATGAGCAGTTCTTC
CASSLELADNEQFF
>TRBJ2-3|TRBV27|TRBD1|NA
TGTGCCAGCAGTCTGGACAGGCCCAGGGGAGATACGCAGTATTTT
CASSLDRPRGDTQYF
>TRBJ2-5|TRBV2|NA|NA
TGTGCCAGCAAGGGGACCCAGTACTTC
CASKGTQYF
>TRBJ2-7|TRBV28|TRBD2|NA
TGTGCCAGCAGTTTTCCTAGCGGACTAGACTACGAGCAGTACTTC
CASSFPSGLDYEQYF
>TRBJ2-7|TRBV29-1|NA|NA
TGCAGCGCCCGGGACATGTCTTCCTACGAGCAGTACTTC
CSARDMSSYEQYF
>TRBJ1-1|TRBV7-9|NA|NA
TGTGCCACCCGGGACGGCGAGCATCGTGCGGAAGCTTTCTTT
CATRDGEHRAEAFF
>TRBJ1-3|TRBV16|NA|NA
TGTGCCAGCAGCCTCGATCAGGGATCTGGAAACACCATATATTTT
CASSLDQGSGNTIYF
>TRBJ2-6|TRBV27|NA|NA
TGTGCCAGCAGTTTACTATTGACAGGGGCCAACGTCCTGACTTTC
CASSLLLTGANVLTF
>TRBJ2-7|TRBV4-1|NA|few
TGCGCCAGCAGCCAAGCAAGTAGTACCGGAGAGCAGTACTTC
CASSQASSTGEQYF
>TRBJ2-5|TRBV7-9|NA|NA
TGTGCCAGCAGCTTAGGGCTCCAAGAGACCCAGTACTTC
CASSLGLQETQYF
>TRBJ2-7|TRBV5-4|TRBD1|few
TGTGCCAGCAGACGACCCGGGACAGGGACCTACGAGCAGTACTTC
CASRRPGTGTYEQYF
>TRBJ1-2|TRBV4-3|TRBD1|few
TGCGCCAGCAGCCAAGATCTCTCGGTTAGAGGGGGCCCCCCCTATGGCTACACCTTC
CASSQDLSVRGGPPYGYTF
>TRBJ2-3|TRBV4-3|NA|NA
TGCGCCAGCAGCCGAACCTCCAGGGCAGGGATAGGCACAGATACGCAGTATTTT
CASSRTSRAGIGTDTQYF
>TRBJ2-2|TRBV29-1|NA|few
TGCAGCGTTGTAACCCCTAACACCGGGGAGCTGTTTTTT
CSVVTPNTGELFF
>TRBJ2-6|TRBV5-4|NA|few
TGTGCCAGCAGCTTGGGGGTCTCTGGGGCCAACGTCCTGACTTTC
CASSLGVSGANVLTF
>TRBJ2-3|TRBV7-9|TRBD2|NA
TGTGCCAGCAGCTCCCCCCTAGCGGACACAGATACGCAGTATTTT
CASSSPLADTDTQYF
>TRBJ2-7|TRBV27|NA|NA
TGTGCCAGCAGTTTAGGGCCACCCTACGAGCAGTACTTC
CASSLGPPYEQYF
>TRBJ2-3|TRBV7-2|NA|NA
TGTGCCAGCAGCTTCGGGAGTAGGGTCACAGATACGCAGTATTTT
CASSFGSRVTDTQYF
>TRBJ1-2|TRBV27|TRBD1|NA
TGTGCCAGCAGTCTAAGGGGGCGCGGGGACTATGGCTACACCTTC
CASSLRGRGDYGYTF
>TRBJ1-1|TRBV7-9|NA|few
TGTGCCAGCCTGGGGCCAACTGAAGCTTTCTTT
CASLGPTEAFF
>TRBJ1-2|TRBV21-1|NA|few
TGTGCCAGCAGCAAAGATACTGGGGATGGCTACACCTTC
CASSKDTGDGYTF
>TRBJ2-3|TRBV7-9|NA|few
TGTGCCAGCAGCTACATTCAGAGCACAGATACGCAGTATTTT
CASSYIQSTDTQYF
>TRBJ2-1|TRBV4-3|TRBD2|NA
TGCGCCAGCAGCCAGAAGACTAGCGCATACAATGAGCAGTTCTTC
CASSQKTSAYNEQFF
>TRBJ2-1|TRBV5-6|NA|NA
TGTGCCAGCAGCTTGTCTATGGAGCAGTACAATGAGCAGTTCTTC
CASSLSMEQYNEQFF
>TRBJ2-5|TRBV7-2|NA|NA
TGTGCCAGCAGCTTATCTCGTTTCGGCACGGAAAAAGAGACCCAGTACTTC
CASSLSRFGTEKETQYF
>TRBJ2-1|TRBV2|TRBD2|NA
TGTGCCAGCAGTTCGGGACTAGATAGCCCTTACAGGGAGCAGTTCTTC
CASSSGLDSPYREQFF
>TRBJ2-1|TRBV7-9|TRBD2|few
TGTGCCAGCAGCTTAGGGGGACTAACCAACAATGAGCAGTTCTTC
CASSLGGLTNNEQFF
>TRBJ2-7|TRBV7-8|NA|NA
TGTGCCAGCCTCGAGGGGCAGAGCTCCTACGAGCAGTACTTC
CASLEGQSSYEQYF
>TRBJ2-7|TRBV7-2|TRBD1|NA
TGTGCCAGCAACCCACGATGGGGACAGGGCGCCTACGAGCAGTACTTC
CASNPRWGQGAYEQYF
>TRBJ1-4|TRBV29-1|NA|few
TGCAGTGCTACAGGGCTTGGAGAAAAACTGTTTTTT
CSATGLGEKLFF
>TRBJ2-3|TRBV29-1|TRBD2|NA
TGCAGCGTTGAACTTCGGGGGGGACGCACAGATACGCAGTATTTT
CSVELRGGRTDTQYF
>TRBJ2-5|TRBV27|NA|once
TGTGCCAGCAGTTGGGGCGCTTGGGGAGAGACCCAGTACTTC
CASSWGAWGETQYF
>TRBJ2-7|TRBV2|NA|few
TGTGCCAGCTCGGTTCAGGGAGGAGGAAGCTCCTACGAGCAGTACTTC
CASSVQGGGSSYEQYF